This T cell receptor (beta chain) was sequenced during a study of T cell changes during pregnancy in multiple sclerosis. Clones were sequenced by immunoSEQ multiplex PCR, and TCRdb holds only the in-frame ones, with some missing. The data hold tens of thousands of clones, with about 88% observed a single time. Germline loops: CDR1 LNHDA, CDR2 SQIVND (reference sequence). This CDR3 has 16 amino acids. V lost 7 bases to trimming and J lost 3 bases, with 19 bases between them. The input for sequencing was CD4+ T cells from peripheral blood mononuclear cells, taken in the first trimester of pregnancy. The chain uses TRBV19 and TRBJ1-5; D may be TRBD1 (5 bases). The TCR was taken from a female donor with multiple sclerosis, enrolled in a pregnancy study. The CDR3 region is CASKPQGTVPNQPQHF. DNA of the CDR3: TGTGCCAGTAAACCCCAGGGAACAGTCCCCAATCAGCCCCAGCATTTT.